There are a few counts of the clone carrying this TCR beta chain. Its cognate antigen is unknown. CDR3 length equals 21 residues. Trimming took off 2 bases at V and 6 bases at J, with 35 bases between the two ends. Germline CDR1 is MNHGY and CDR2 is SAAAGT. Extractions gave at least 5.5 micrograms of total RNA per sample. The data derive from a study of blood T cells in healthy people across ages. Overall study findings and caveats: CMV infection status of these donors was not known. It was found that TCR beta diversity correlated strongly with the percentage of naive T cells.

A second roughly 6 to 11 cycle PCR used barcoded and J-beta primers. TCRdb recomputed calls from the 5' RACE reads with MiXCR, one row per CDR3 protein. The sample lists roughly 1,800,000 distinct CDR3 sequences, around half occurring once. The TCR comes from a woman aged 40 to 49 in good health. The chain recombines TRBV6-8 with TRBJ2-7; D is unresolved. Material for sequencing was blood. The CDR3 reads CASSYLLTPRKQRATTFEQYF. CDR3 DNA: TGTGCCAGCAGTTACCTTCTTACGCCTAGAAAACAGAGAGCTACGACGTTCGAGCAGTACTTC.